This T cell receptor (beta chain) was documented in a study of shared clonotypes between healthy human individuals. Study overall: The plates for each donor numbered three CD4 naive, three CD4 memory, two CD8 naive and one CD8 memory. Study observations and caveats: Larger estimated richness was generally seen in naive subsets than in memory subsets.

CDR3 size: 15 residues. Germline lookup yields CDR1 LGHNT and CDR2 FRNRAP. The J segment lost 6 bases and the V segment lost 1 base, leaving 4 bases of the junction unmatched. Assay used: immunoSEQ multiplex PCR; TCRdb lists only in-frame clones, some missing. The data contain 2 million to 2.5 million clones, over 85% of them singletons. As to this clone: As yet, its antigen is unknown.

The sequenced sample consisted of naive CD4+ T cells from PBMCs. The subset is: CD45RA+ positively selected. This sequence was found in a young man in good health. Some clones in this sample may be carry-over from other donors' samples. The chain employs TRBV12-5 and TRBJ2-1; 9 nucleotides agree with TRBD2. CDR3 residues: CASGLGLAEFNEQFF. Written as DNA, the CDR3 is TGTGCTAGTGGTTTGGGACTAGCGGAGTTCAATGAGCAGTTCTTC.